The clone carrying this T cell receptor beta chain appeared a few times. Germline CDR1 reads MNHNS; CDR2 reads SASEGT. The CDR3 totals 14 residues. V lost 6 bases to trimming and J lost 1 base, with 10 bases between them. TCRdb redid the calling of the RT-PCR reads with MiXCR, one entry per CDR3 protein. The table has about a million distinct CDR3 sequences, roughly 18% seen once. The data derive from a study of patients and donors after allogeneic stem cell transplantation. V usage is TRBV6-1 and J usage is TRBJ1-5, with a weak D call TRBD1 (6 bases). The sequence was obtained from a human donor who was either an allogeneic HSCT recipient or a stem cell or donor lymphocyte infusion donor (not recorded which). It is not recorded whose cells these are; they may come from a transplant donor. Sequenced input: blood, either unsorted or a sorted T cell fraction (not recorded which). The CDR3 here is CASSRGQSNQPQHF. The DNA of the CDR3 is TGTGCCAGCAGCCGCGGACAGAGCAATCAGCCCCAGCATTTT.